A selection of T cell receptor beta chains follows, all from one sample in a study of cytomegalovirus exposure and HLA in healthy donors. Sequenced by immunoSEQ multiplex PCR; TCRdb stores in-frame clones only, minus some. This sample has a few hundred thousand clones, with about four fifths found just once. Material for sequencing was PBMCs. All receptors derive from a man in his thirties or forties in good health and CMV-seronegative. CDR3s leave out the opening cysteine and the closing phenylalanine or tryptophan. Only some rows state a clone size, as once, few, many or a class for expanded clones.

clone_size: NA
v_call: TRBV19
cdr3_aa: ASSSAGDRYNEQF

clone_size: NA
v_call: TRBV4-2
cdr3_aa: ASSQAMRETQY

clone_size: once
v_call: TRBV5-6
cdr3_aa: ASSSIRDRGTNTEAF

clone_size: NA
v_call: TRBV19
cdr3_aa: ASSRAGAKGKNEQF

clone_size: once
v_call: TRBV7-9
cdr3_aa: ASSLAQGGTFNYGYT

clone_size: NA
v_call: TRBV6-5
cdr3_aa: ASSRTGIHNYGYT

clone_size: NA
v_call: TRBV6-6
cdr3_aa: ASASEAYEQY

clone_size: NA
v_call: TRBV19
cdr3_aa: ADQGAGQPDGYT

clone_size: NA
v_call: TRBV5-1
cdr3_aa: ASSPRPNFGGSLNTGELF

clone_size: NA
v_call: TRBV5-6
cdr3_aa: ASSLGGGSEQY

clone_size: few
v_call: TRBV11-2
cdr3_aa: ASSITRDSVGELF

clone_size: NA
v_call: TRBV19
cdr3_aa: ASSLGQVNTEAF

clone_size: few
v_call: TRBV7-9
cdr3_aa: ASSPGTAGLWTEAF

clone_size: few
v_call: TRBV11-2
cdr3_aa: ASSPTGLSGNTIY

clone_size: NA
v_call: TRBV4-1
cdr3_aa: ASSQAETGGIEQY

clone_size: NA
v_call: TRBV15
cdr3_aa: ATSRDTDIGSWPDTQY

clone_size: NA
v_call: TRBV6-5
cdr3_aa: ASSSGQGTDTEAF

clone_size: NA
v_call: TRBV28
cdr3_aa: ASSLSREVWNTEAF

clone_size: few
v_call: TRBV11-2
cdr3_aa: ASILQGANEQY

clone_size: NA
v_call: TRBV5-4
cdr3_aa: ASSETGLADTGELF

clone_size: once
v_call: TRBV6-1
cdr3_aa: ASSLTVNTEAF

clone_size: NA
v_call: TRBV9
cdr3_aa: ASGNGGGRGYT

clone_size: once
v_call: TRBV9
cdr3_aa: ASSVAGGTQETQY

clone_size: NA
v_call: TRBV2
cdr3_aa: ASSEARRGQETQY

clone_size: NA
v_call: TRBV6-1
cdr3_aa: ASSEDRGHGEQY

clone_size: few
v_call: TRBV14
cdr3_aa: ASSQDFGGTEAF

clone_size: once
v_call: TRBV5-5
cdr3_aa: ASSSLPSYGYT

clone_size: few
v_call: TRBV6-1
cdr3_aa: ASSSGQGGTEAF

clone_size: NA
v_call: TRBV27
cdr3_aa: ASSDRNTYEQY

clone_size: NA
v_call: TRBV28
cdr3_aa: ASSFPGTAGNTIY

clone_size: NA
v_call: TRBV19
cdr3_aa: ASSIRDSYEQY

clone_size: few
v_call: TRBV19
cdr3_aa: ASSRGQGYEQY